The 21 T cell receptor beta chains below come from one sample, sequenced in a study of post-analysis software for immune sequencing data. The study, taken as a whole, reports: Relative to controls, patients had about five TRBV segments at higher frequency, with TRBV5-6, TRBV5-1 and TRBV20-1 among these.

Their recognized antigens are unknown. Tagging with unique molecular identifiers was a feature of the TCR beta cDNA libraries. TCRdb called the PCR reads again in MiXCR, with one record for every CDR3 protein. The sample shows roughly 580,000 distinct CDR3 sequences, about 40% of them seen only once. Sequenced material: blood. Receptors were obtained from a girl aged 10 to 17 with multiple sclerosis.

This clonotype came up a few times. The V call is TRBV7-8, the J call TRBJ2-5; 8 bases fit TRBD2. The end of the DNA aligns better with TRBJ2-7, so the J call may be wrong. Germline loops: CDR1 SGHVS, CDR2 FQNEAQ. CDR3 length: 15 amino acids. CDR3 sequence (DNA): TGTGCCAGCAGCCCTCTCGGGGGGGCTCCCTACGAGCAGTACTTC. It codes for CASSPLGGAPYEQYF.

CDR3 nucleotides: TGCGCCAGCAGCCAAGATGACTCGGCAGCTCAGGAGACCCAGTACTTC. Its protein product is CASSQDDSAAQETQYF. This chain joins TRBV4-1 and TRBJ2-5; no clear D gene. Trimming cost V 0 bases and J 5 bases, with 16 bases left between them. CDR3 length: 16 residues. Germline CDR1 is MGHRA and CDR2 is YSYEKL.

In its sample, this clonotype was seen a few times. The V and J genes are TRBV6-4 and TRBJ2-5; 7 positions match TRBD2. Per the germline V gene, CDR1 is MRHNA and CDR2 is SNTAGT. The CDR3 is 17 residues long. V was clipped by 4 bases and J by 1 base; unmatched bases: 12. DNA for the CDR3: TGTGCCAGCAGTGCGCTAGGGACTACACCTCCCCAAGAGACCCAGTACTTC. Amino acids: CASSALGTTPPQETQYF.

The chain is built from TRBV12-3 or TRBV12-4 and TRBJ2-3; D remains unclear. Between the trimmed V and J ends, which lost 3 bases and 6 bases, there was a span of 10 bases. The CDR3 runs 13 residues. As DNA, the CDR3 is TGTGCCAGCAGTTTCCGGGCGGCGGATACGCAGTATTTT. Its protein product is CASSFRAADTQYF.

The chain uses TRBV20-1 and TRBJ2-4, with a tentative D call TRBD1 (6 bases). Trimming removed 4 bases at V and 4 bases at J, with 17 bases between. The length of the CDR3 is 15 residues. Germline CDR1 DFQATT, CDR2 SNEGSKA (reference sequence). CDR3 in amino acids: CSATVGGGPKNIQYF. The CDR3 DNA sequence: TGCAGTGCTACAGTTGGTGGGGGCCCTAAAAACATTCAGTACTTC.

This chain joins TRBV28 and TRBJ2-5, with TRBD2 identical over 7 bases. Looked up from germline, CDR1 is MDHEN and CDR2 is SYDVKM. The V segment lost 5 bases and the J segment 2 bases; nucleotides outside the gene matches: 8. The CDR3 loop spans 15 amino acids. The CDR3 loop is CASSPGTGGQETQYF. For the CDR3, the DNA is TGTGCCAGCAGTCCCGGGACGGGGGGACAAGAGACCCAGTACTTC.

As DNA, the CDR3 is TGCGCCAGCAGCTTCACAGGGGGCATCACCGGGGAGCTGTTTTTT. Its protein is CASSFTGGITGELFF. This sequence joins TRBV5-1 and TRBJ2-2; 9 bases map to TRBD1. CDR1 and CDR2 (germline): SGHRS, YFSETQ. V was clipped by 2 bases and J by 4 bases; unmatched bases: 3. The CDR3 consists of 15 residues.

CDR3 sequence: CASSVGLEQYF. CDR3 in DNA: TGTGCCAGCAGTGTGGGACTGGAGCAGTACTTC. The chain joins TRBV27 to TRBJ2-7; a weak D match, TRBD2 (6 bases). Looked up from germline, CDR1 is MNHEY and CDR2 is SMNVEV (reference sequence). This CDR3 region has 11 residues. Trimming shortened V by 5 bases and J by 7 bases, and 9 bases separated the two germline ends.

This clonotype was counted only a few times. V is TRBV12-3 or TRBV12-4 and J is TRBJ2-7, with D unclear. V lost 3 bases and J 7 bases, leaving 10 bases between the germline ends. This CDR3 has 12 residues. CDR3 DNA sequence: TGTGCCAGCAGTTTTCGAGTGAGAGAGCAGTACTTC. Translating it yields CASSFRVREQYF.

This chain uses TRBV3-1 with TRBJ2-4; unclear D gene. TRBJ2-7 explains the end of the DNA better; the J call may be wrong. The CDR3 contains 14 residues. Germline V gene sequence: CDR1 LGHDT, CDR2 YNNKEL (reference sequence). The CDR3 sequence is CASSQGLGDYEQYF. DNA for the CDR3: TGTGCCAGCAGCCAAGGGCTAGGTGACTACGAGCAGTACTTC.

CDR3 nucleotide sequence: TGTGCCAGCAGCTCTGACAGACATAATTCACCCCTCCACTTT. This encodes CASSSDRHNSPLHF. The J gene is TRBJ1-6, the V gene TRBV12-3 or TRBV12-4; a weak D match, TRBD1 (5 bases). Trimming removed 6 bases at V and 5 bases at J, with 11 bases between. The CDR3 spans 14 residues.

This clonotype showed up just a few times. The CDR3 loop is CASSQGQGVSYEQYF. In DNA, the CDR3 is TGCGCCAGCAGCCAAGGACAGGGAGTTTCCTACGAGCAGTACTTC. The chain employs TRBV4-1 and TRBJ2-7, with 7 positions matching TRBD1. CDR3 length equals 15 residues. V lost 1 base and J lost 1; bases outside the gene matches: 4. Per germline, CDR1 MGHRA and CDR2 YSYEKL.

This clonotype appeared a few times. This sequence joins TRBV10-3 and TRBJ2-2; D call uncertain. CDR3 length: 17 residues. The V and J ends lost 0 bases and 4 bases respectively, with 15 bases between them. Germline V lookup: CDR1 ENHRY, CDR2 SYGVKD. Here the CDR3 reads CAISESFAPASTGELFF. CDR3 in DNA: TGTGCCATCAGTGAGTCGTTCGCCCCCGCGAGCACCGGGGAGCTGTTTTTT.

The V call is TRBV19, the J call TRBJ2-5; possibly TRBD1 for D (5 bases). The CDR3 loop spans 13 amino acids. CDR1 and CDR2 (germline): LNHDA, SQIVND (reference sequence). V gave up 3 bases and J gave up 2 bases, with 7 bases separating them. The CDR3 loop reads CASSIGAQETQYF. The CDR3 DNA sequence: TGTGCCAGTAGTATTGGGGCTCAAGAGACCCAGTACTTC.

The chain couples TRBV4-1 to TRBJ2-3; D is possibly TRBD1 (6 bases). This CDR3 region has 14 residues. Trimming took off 1 base at V and 5 bases at J, with 10 bases between the two ends. The germline V gene has CDR1 MGHRA and CDR2 YSYEKL. This chain's CDR3 is CASSQAGELDTQYF. The CDR3 DNA is TGCGCCAGCAGCCAAGCAGGGGAATTAGATACGCAGTATTTT.

The chain combines TRBV5-1 with TRBJ1-2, with 7 bases that match TRBD1. Trimming at V came to 6 bases and at J to 4 bases, leaving 9 bases not matched to a gene. Germline V gene data show CDR1 as SGHRS and CDR2 as YFSETQ. This CDR3 spans 14 amino acids. The CDR3, as DNA: TGCGCCAGCAAAGCCCAGGGACAGAGCTATGGCTACACCTTC. It specifies CASKAQGQSYGYTF.

The rearrangement uses TRBV11-1 and TRBJ2-1; D is uncertain. Per the germline V gene, CDR1 is SGHAT and CDR2 is FQDESV (reference sequence). The CDR3 extends over 12 amino acids. The V and J ends lost 5 bases and 7 bases respectively, with 9 bases between them. CDR3 region: CASSANRNEQFF. The CDR3, as DNA: TGTGCCAGCAGCGCCAATCGGAATGAGCAGTTCTTC.

The gene calls are TRBV12-3 or TRBV12-4 and TRBJ2-3; 8 nucleotides align to TRBD2. The V gene end was trimmed by 2 bases and the J gene end by 6 bases; junction bases not matched to a gene: 7. This CDR3 region has 15 residues. The CDR3 here is CASSLPRGGVDTQYF. Written as DNA, the CDR3 is TGTGCCAGCAGTTTACCCCGGGGGGGCGTGGATACGCAGTATTTT.

The chain recombines TRBV12-3 or TRBV12-4 with TRBJ1-5; D may be TRBD1 (6 bases). The V gene lost 5 bases and the J gene lost 2 bases, with 19 bases spanning the gap. The CDR3 has 17 amino acids. CDR3 sequence (DNA): TGTGCCAGCAGTCCCGTGGGGGGGCTCCTGGGCAATCAGCCCCAGCATTTT. Translation gives CASSPVGGLLGNQPQHF.

This clonotype was counted only a few times. The chain recombines TRBV5-1 with TRBJ1-4, with TRBD1 matching 7 bases. V shed 3 bases, J shed 1 base, and the junction held 3 bases outside the gene matches. The CDR3 extends over 15 amino acids. Germline CDR1 and CDR2: SGHRS and YFSETQ. The CDR3 reads CASSSGDRTNEKLFF. CDR3 nucleotides: TGCGCCAGCAGCTCGGGGGACAGAACTAATGAAAAACTGTTTTTT.

This chain connects TRBV29-1 to TRBJ1-1; D gene ambiguous. Germline V gene sequence: CDR1 SQVTM, CDR2 ANQGSEA. This CDR3 comprises 11 residues. Between the trimmed V and J ends, which lost 7 bases and 3 bases, there was a span of 9 bases. This CDR3 reads CSAGPYTEAFF. The CDR3 nucleotides read TGCAGCGCCGGACCTTACACTGAAGCTTTCTTT. Drawing the rest from reference TRBV29-1 and TRBJ1-1, the complete variable domain is SAVISQKPSRDICQRGTSLTIQCQVDSQVTMMFWYRQQPGQSLTLIATANQGSEATYESGFVIDKFPISRPNLTFSTLTVSNMSPEDSSIYLCSAGPYTEAFFGQGTRLTVV.